This T cell receptor (beta chain) was sequenced for a study of blood T cells in healthy people across ages. Primers used in a second PCR of about 7 to 11 cycles were a sample-barcoded 5' primer and a J-beta primer mix. TCRdb called the 5' RACE reads again in MiXCR, with one record for every CDR3 protein. Of 650,000 to 1,000,000 distinct CDR3 sequences in the sample, roughly 35% were seen once. CDR3 length: 11 residues. V dropped 8 bases and J dropped 2 bases, with 7 bases sitting between them. Germline loops: CDR1 MNHEY, CDR2 SMNVEV (reference sequence). The receptor's source is a young man in good health. The rearrangement links TRBV27 to TRBJ2-7; D gene unclear. The sequencing sample was made of blood. For the CDR3, the DNA is TGTGCCAGCGGCAGCACCTACGAGCAGTACTTC. Its translation is CASGSTYEQYF.